These 30 T cell receptor beta chains share one sample of origin, sequenced in a study of a mutant IDH1 vaccine in newly diagnosed glioma. Noted time point: week 5, during vaccination. Every single dose of the vaccine, 300 ug of mutant IDH1 20-mer peptide, came with topical imiquimod. These receptors' antigens are unknown. Sequenced by immunoSEQ multiplex PCR; TCRdb stores in-frame clones only, minus some. The table includes 30,000 to 35,000 clones, about three fifths detected once. Specimen: PBMCs, collected from a glioma patient whose treatment included an IDH1 peptide vaccine. These receptors came from a woman aged 18-29 years with glioma.

The V and J genes are TRBV18 and TRBJ2-5; weak D call: TRBD2 (5 bases). The V gene's germline CDR1 is KGHSH and CDR2 LQKENI. The germline V and J ends were trimmed by 3 bases and 5 bases, with 13 bases remaining between them. This CDR3 has 14 amino acids. CDR3 residues: CASSPQNGGETQYF. The CDR3 region has the DNA TGTGCCAGCTCACCCCAAAATGGCGGGGAGACCCAGTACTTC.

This sequence joins TRBV29-1 and TRBJ2-1; D is perhaps TRBD1 or TRBD2 (5 bases each). Trimming stripped 1 base from V and 5 bases from J, with 15 bases between. CDR3 length equals 15 residues. Germline loops: CDR1 SQVTM, CDR2 ANQGSEA. CDR3 loop: CSVEGGAQFDNEQFF. The CDR3, as DNA: TGCAGCGTTGAAGGAGGGGCTCAATTCGACAATGAGCAGTTCTTC.

This rearrangement joins TRBV25-1 to TRBJ2-7; no clear D. The V gene lost 5 bases and the J gene lost 1 base, with 9 bases spanning the gap. CDR3 size: 13 residues. CDR1 and CDR2 (germline): MGHDK, SYGVNS. CDR3 nucleotides: TGTGCCAGCAGTTGGACGGCGTCCTACGAGCAGTACTTC. It codes for CASSWTASYEQYF.

This chain uses TRBV19 with TRBJ2-7, with a weak D call TRBD1 (6 bases). Germline V lookup: CDR1 LNHDA, CDR2 SQIVND (reference sequence). V gave up 9 bases and J gave up 3 bases, with 24 bases separating them. The CDR3 totals 16 residues. The CDR3 DNA reads TGTGCCAGCCCCAACAGGGTAGATGGCTTGGACTACGAGCAGTACTTC. Translating it yields CASPNRVDGLDYEQYF.

This sequence joins TRBV6-5 and TRBJ1-3; TRBD1 matches at 7 bases. The CDR3 has 15 residues. In germline, CDR1 is MNHEY, CDR2 SVGAGI. The ends lost 6 bases at V and 0 bases at J; junction bases unmatched: 5. The CDR3 region has the DNA TGTGCCAGCAGGGAGACAGGGAGCTCTGGAAACACCATATATTTT. This codes for CASRETGSSGNTIYF.

The genes are TRBV7-9 and TRBJ1-4; 10 nucleotides agree with TRBD1. The CDR3 has 15 residues. V shed 1 base, J shed 8 bases, and the junction held 4 bases outside the gene matches. Looked up from germline, CDR1 is SEHNR and CDR2 is FQNEAQ (reference sequence). In DNA, the CDR3 is TGTGCCAGCAGCTTAGGACAGGGGGCGAGGGAAAAACTGTTTTTT. Amino acids: CASSLGQGAREKLFF.

This clone was seen more than once but under ten times. The gene calls are TRBV7-2 and TRBJ1-5; D uncertain. Trimming left V 1 base short and J 9 bases short, with 7 bases between. CDR3 size: 12 residues. Germline assignment: CDR1 SGHTA and CDR2 FQGNSA. The CDR3 DNA reads as TGTGCCAGCAGCTTAGTAGGCAGGCCCCAGCATTTT. Its translation: CASSLVGRPQHF.

This clone appeared a single time. The chain combines TRBV5-1 with TRBJ2-6; 7 bases match TRBD1. CDR1 is SGHRS, CDR2 YFSETQ, per germline. V shed 1 base, J shed 0 bases, and the junction held 10 bases outside the gene matches. The CDR3 is 19 amino acids. The DNA of the CDR3 is TGCGCCAGCAGCTTGACAGGGGTCACTTCCTCCTCTGGGGCCAACGTCCTGACTTTC. This translates into CASSLTGVTSSSGANVLTF.

This chain links TRBV19 with TRBJ1-5; TRBD1 aligns across 11 bases. Per germline, CDR1 LNHDA and CDR2 SQIVND (reference sequence). Germline trimming cut 6 bases from V and 6 bases from J; bases unmatched to any gene: 4. This CDR3 has 14 residues. The CDR3 DNA sequence: TGTGCCAGTAGACCCGGGACAGGGGGTCAGCCCCAGCATTTT. It encodes CASRPGTGGQPQHF.

Within the sample, this clone is medium-sized. The chain has TRBV2 and TRBJ1-1; D perhaps matches TRBD1 (6 bases). The CDR3 loop spans 14 amino acids. CDR1 and CDR2 (germline): SNHLY, FYNNEI. Trimming removed 2 bases from V and 4 bases from J, with 11 bases in between. The CDR3 loop is CASSESGVGTEAFF. Here the CDR3 DNA reads TGTGCCAGCAGTGAATCAGGGGTGGGCACTGAAGCTTTCTTT.

V usage is TRBV7-2 and J usage is TRBJ2-7; 7 positions agree with TRBD1. The CDR3 is 14 amino acids. CDR1 and CDR2 (germline): SGHTA, FQGNSA. V gave up 7 bases and J gave up 3 bases; unmatched junction bases: 9. CDR3 in amino acids: CASTVDRANYEQYF. Written as DNA, the CDR3 is TGTGCCAGCACCGTCGACAGGGCGAACTACGAGCAGTACTTC.

This clone was detected a few times. The V gene is TRBV7-2, the J gene TRBJ1-2; 11 bases match TRBD1. The J segment lost 5 bases and the V segment lost 5 bases, leaving 10 bases of the junction unmatched. Per the germline V gene, CDR1 is SGHTA and CDR2 is FQGNSA. This CDR3 region has 16 residues. The CDR3, as DNA: TGTGCCAGCAGCGCCCGACCGGGACAGGGGGGATATGGCTACACCTTC. Its translation: CASSARPGQGGYGYTF.

The chain is built from TRBV5-4 and TRBJ2-5; D may match TRBD1 or TRBD2 (6 bases each). Trimming took off 4 bases at V and 5 bases at J, with 15 bases between the two ends. Germline V gene data show CDR1 as SGHNT and CDR2 as YYREEE (reference sequence). The CDR3 has 14 amino acids. The CDR3 spells CASSVGGLQETQYF. CDR3 bases: TGTGCCAGCAGCGTCGGGGGCCTCCAGGAGACCCAGTACTTC.

This clone is medium-sized in the sample. The chain is built from TRBV29-1 and TRBJ1-1; D gene ambiguous. Germline CDR1 is SQVTM and CDR2 is ANQGSEA. The CDR3 sequence is 11 residues long. Trimming left V 8 bases short and J 0 bases short, with 7 bases between. The CDR3 here is CSIRLNTEAFF. In DNA, the CDR3 is TGCAGCATCCGGTTGAACACTGAAGCTTTCTTT.

For the CDR3, the DNA is TGCGCCAGCAGCCAAGATTCTGGGCAGCCTAGATTTTATGGCTACACCTTC. This codes for CASSQDSGQPRFYGYTF. The chain is built from TRBV4-1 and TRBJ1-2, with no clear D. Germline assignment: CDR1 MGHRA and CDR2 YSYEKL. This CDR3 has 17 amino acids. Between the trimmed V and J ends, which lost 0 bases and 5 bases, there was a span of 19 bases.

DNA of the CDR3: TGTGCCAGCAGCTCCGGGACAGCAACGCAGTATTTT. Its protein is CASSSGTATQYF. The genes are TRBV13 and TRBJ2-3; 7 bases agree with TRBD1. V lost 4 bases to trimming and J lost 9 bases; unmatched junction nucleotides: 4. Germline V gives CDR1 PRHDT, CDR2 FYEKMQ (reference sequence). CDR3 length: 12 residues.

The V call is TRBV6-5, the J call TRBJ1-1; D call uncertain. Looked up from germline, CDR1 is MNHEY and CDR2 is SVGAGI. This CDR3 is built from 15 residues. With 0 bases removed from V and 4 bases from J, the gap between germline ends came to 12 bases. CDR3 DNA: TGTGCCAGCAGTTACTCGCCACAATATCCCACTGAAGCTTTCTTT. This translates into CASSYSPQYPTEAFF.

The rearrangement links TRBV28 to TRBJ2-7, with D perhaps matching TRBD1 (6 bases). The CDR3 sequence is 14 residues long. CDR1 and CDR2 (germline): MDHEN, SYDVKM. Trimming removed 4 bases at V and 6 bases at J, with 16 bases between. For the CDR3, the DNA is TGTGCCAGCAGTTCGACAGGAGCAAGGACCGAGCAGTACTTC. It encodes CASSSTGARTEQYF.

This clone showed up just a few times. This rearrangement joins TRBV7-9 to TRBJ2-1; TRBD2 matches 13 bases. Losses at the gene ends were 5 bases for V and 7 bases for J; bases not matched to a gene: 8. This CDR3 contains 16 residues. The germline gives CDR1 SEHNR, CDR2 FQNEAQ (reference sequence). This CDR3 is CASSPGTSGMGNEQFF. The CDR3 DNA reads as TGTGCCAGCAGCCCCGGGACTAGCGGGATGGGGAATGAGCAGTTCTTC.

This clone has only one observation. For the CDR3, the DNA is TGTGCCAGCAGCCTCTATCCCCTGGTTGGGCCTGGAAACACCATATATTTT. Protein sequence: CASSLYPLVGPGNTIYF. This rearrangement joins TRBV7-9 to TRBJ1-3; D is undetermined. Between the trimmed V and J ends, which lost 5 bases and 2 bases, there was a span of 19 bases. CDR1 and CDR2 (germline): SEHNR, FQNEAQ (reference sequence). This CDR3 contains 17 residues.

This sequence joins TRBV19 and TRBJ2-7; no clear D gene. CDR1 LNHDA and CDR2 SQIVND come from the germline V gene (reference sequence). This CDR3 is 13 amino acids long. The ends were cut back, 3 bases at V and 7 bases at J, with 13 bases in the middle. CDR3 protein: CASSIKGEREQYF. CDR3 nucleotide sequence: TGTGCCAGTAGTATTAAAGGAGAGAGAGAGCAGTACTTC.

V usage is TRBV7-2 and J usage is TRBJ1-1; D uncertain. Between the trimmed V and J ends, which lost 0 bases and 4 bases, there was a span of 6 bases. The germline V gene has CDR1 SGHTA and CDR2 FQGNSA. The CDR3 runs to 13 residues. The CDR3 spells CASSLALFTEAFF. The CDR3 DNA reads TGTGCCAGCAGCTTAGCCCTATTCACTGAAGCTTTCTTT.

The rearrangement uses TRBV5-1 and TRBJ2-5, with a weak D call TRBD2 (6 bases). The closer fit of TRBJ2-7 to the DNA end suggests the J call may be wrong. This CDR3 has 17 amino acids. In germline, CDR1 is SGHRS, CDR2 YFSETQ. CDR3: CASSLRTGTQSSYEQYF. CDR3 sequence (DNA): TGCGCCAGCAGCCTAAGAACCGGGACTCAGAGCTCCTACGAGCAGTACTTC.

This clone showed up just a few times. V is TRBV14 and J is TRBJ2-3; D remains unclear. Trimming pared 3 bases from V and 6 bases from J, leaving 7 bases between. CDR3 length: 12 residues. The germline V gene encodes CDR1 SGHDN and CDR2 FVKESK. The CDR3: CASSQWVDTQYF. CDR3 nucleotides: TGTGCCAGCAGCCAGTGGGTTGATACGCAGTATTTT.

The chain employs TRBV27 and TRBJ2-5, with 11 bases fitting TRBD1. V trimming: 2 bases; J trimming: 4 bases; junction bases outside the gene matches: 6. The CDR3 is made up of 16 amino acids. Germline CDR1 is MNHEY and CDR2 is SMNVEV (reference sequence). In DNA form, the CDR3 reads TGTGCCAGCAGTTTACTAAGGACAGGGGGCCGAGAGACCCAGTACTTC. Amino acids: CASSLLRTGGRETQYF.

The V call is TRBV7-8, the J call TRBJ1-2; 7 bases align to TRBD1. Per germline, CDR1 SGHVS and CDR2 FQNEAQ. This CDR3 contains 15 residues. V shed 5 bases and J 2 bases; nucleotides not matched to a gene: 8. CDR3 bases: TGTGCCAGCAGCCCTCGAGACAGGGCAAACTATGGCTACACCTTC. It is translated as CASSPRDRANYGYTF.

This clone was recorded a few times. J is TRBJ1-2 and V is TRBV10-3; no reliable D call. CDR1 and CDR2 (germline): ENHRY, SYGVKD. With 2 bases removed from V and 7 bases from J, the gap between germline ends came to 14 bases. This CDR3 is 14 amino acids long. CDR3 sequence: CAISERKGSGGYTF. CDR3 in DNA: TGTGCCATCAGTGAGAGAAAGGGAAGTGGTGGCTACACCTTC.

The rearrangement links TRBV6-5 to TRBJ2-7, with 7 bases matching TRBD2. J was trimmed by 7 bases and V by 6 bases; bases with no gene match: 6. Germline V lookup: CDR1 MNHEY, CDR2 SVGAGI. The CDR3 contains 12 residues. CDR3 DNA: TGTGCCAGCAGCCTACTCGGGGGGGAGCAGTACTTC. As protein: CASSLLGGEQYF.

This clone showed up just a few times. This chain joins TRBV19 and TRBJ1-1; 7 positions match TRBD1. After removal of 1 base from V and 2 bases from J, the junction contained 10 bases not matched to a gene. The germline V gene has CDR1 LNHDA and CDR2 SQIVND (reference sequence). The CDR3 covers 17 residues. CDR3 amino acids: CASSIVGGAGENTEAFF. In DNA form, the CDR3 reads TGTGCCAGTAGTATAGTAGGGGGCGCAGGGGAAAACACTGAAGCTTTCTTT.

The J gene is TRBJ2-1, the V gene TRBV28, with 7 bases identical to TRBD1. The ends lost 2 bases at V and 13 bases at J; junction bases unmatched: 8. Germline CDR1 MDHEN, CDR2 SYDVKM. The length of the CDR3 is 13 residues. The CDR3 loop reads CASSLGGQVDQFF. The CDR3 region has the DNA TGTGCCAGCAGTTTAGGAGGACAGGTCGATCAGTTCTTC.